This section outlines one TCR beta chain sequence together with its context. These data belong to a study of blood T cell repertoires in COVID-19. As for the study in general: Whether acute or convalescent, the COVID-19 samples came from the United States, Italy and Spain. T cells, B-cell-depleted T cells, or PBMCs provided the cDNA or gDNA that served as material.

The CDR3 is made up of 17 amino acids. V was shortened by 0 bases and J by 0 bases, with 12 bases between the two germline ends. CDR1 and CDR2 from the germline V gene are MGHRA and YSYEKL. Enrolled through a virtual design, the participants were between 18 and 89 years of age and came from some 26 US areas. Source study methods: Estimation of nucleated cell counts relied on the amplification of reference gene primers. Using immunoSEQ multiplex PCR, the repertoire was profiled, and TCRdb retains in-frame clones only, with some absent. That table is the source of V, J and clone size, and D and trimming were worked out from the DNA. Found here are about 170,000 clones, approximately 80% of them singletons; the top ten hold approximately 12%.

This receptor was taken from a man aged 45 to 65 who had recovered from COVID-19. This sequence joins TRBV4-1 and TRBJ1-3, with TRBD1 as a possible D gene (5 bases). Sequencing used PBMCs or T cells enriched from blood (not recorded which). The CDR3 here is CASSQEGRRVSGNTIYF. CDR3 bases: TGCGCCAGCAGCCAAGAGGGGCGGAGGGTCTCTGGAAACACCATATATTTT.